This TCR beta chain was identified during a study of metastatic and nonmetastatic thyroid tumors. The CDR3 has 16 amino acids. The ends were cut back, 5 bases at V and 1 base at J, with 20 bases in the middle. Germline CDR1 and CDR2: DFQATT and SNEGSKA (reference sequence). Using MiXCR, TCRdb reanalyzed the PCR reads. Of 20,000 to 25,000 clones listed, 15% to 20% are singletons. Every patient underwent thyroid surgery untreated. The specimen was blood. This TCR was recovered from a female donor with papillary thyroid cancer or a benign thyroid nodule (not recorded which). Some clones in this sample may be carry-over from other donors' samples. The rearrangement uses TRBV20-1 and TRBJ1-1, with D perhaps matching TRBD1 (5 bases). The CDR3 bases are TGCAGTGCTGAGAGTCCCCTTCGGACACAGAACACTGAAGCTTTCTTT. Translating gives CSAESPLRTQNTEAFF.